The next 21 T cell receptor beta chains were all read from a single sample in a study of long-term antiretroviral therapy in people with HIV. Survey level was the resolution at which the v3.0 immunoSEQ assay ran. Some clones are missing from TCRdb's copy, which holds only in-frame ones; the method was immunoSEQ multiplex PCR. In the table there are about 16,000 clones, 80% to 90% of which are singletons. The source was unsorted PBMCs, collected more than 2.2 years before starting antiretroviral therapy. These TCRs come from a woman aged 25 to 39 with HIV.

The V call is TRBV18, the J call TRBJ1-6; tentatively, D is TRBD1 (6 bases). The germline V gene has CDR1 KGHSH and CDR2 LQKENI. This CDR3 is built from 16 residues. V was cut by 2 bases and J by 4 bases, with 12 bases left in between. The CDR3 region has the DNA TGTGCCAGCTCACCAGGACAGAGCCTATATAATTCACCCCTCCACTTT. Its translation: CASSPGQSLYNSPLHF.

The chain combines TRBV6-5 with TRBJ2-7; D is possibly TRBD1 (6 bases). Per germline, CDR1 MNHEY and CDR2 SVGAGI. V lost 2 bases and J 4 bases, leaving 12 bases between the germline ends. The length of the CDR3 is 14 residues. The CDR3: CASSYVPGEYEQYF. The CDR3 nucleotides read TGTGCCAGCAGTTACGTCCCAGGGGAGTACGAGCAGTACTTC.

CDR3 loop: CASSPRGGGGEKLFF. The CDR3 DNA is TGTGCCAGCAGCCCTCGGGGGGGAGGGGGCGAAAAACTGTTTTTT. The chain combines TRBV9 with TRBJ1-4; 7 bases align to TRBD1. There are 15 residues in the CDR3. Germline V gene data show CDR1 as SGDLS and CDR2 as YYNGEE. J was trimmed by 8 bases and V by 4 bases; bases with no gene match: 11.

The rearrangement joins TRBV6-4 to TRBJ2-1; D tentatively reads TRBD1 or TRBD2 (5 bases each). Germline V gene data show CDR1 as MRHNA and CDR2 as SNTAGT. This CDR3 is built from 13 residues. Trimming cost V 8 bases and J 7 bases, with 15 bases left between them. DNA for the CDR3: TGTGCCAGCGGGGGATCGCCCGGGAATGAGCAGTTCTTC. Protein: CASGGSPGNEQFF.

The rearrangement joins TRBV5-6 to TRBJ1-1; the D gene is possibly TRBD1 (5 bases). Germline lookup yields CDR1 SGHDT and CDR2 YYEEEE. V lost 0 bases, J lost 0 bases, and 12 bases lay in between. The CDR3 runs to 16 residues. The CDR3 is CASSLVGLGLNTEAFF. The CDR3 nucleotides read TGTGCCAGCAGCTTGGTGGGGTTGGGGCTGAACACTGAAGCTTTCTTT.

This clone was detected a few times. The rearrangement links TRBV6-5 to TRBJ1-2; perhaps TRBD1 as D (5 bases). V shed 5 bases and J shed 5 bases, with 6 bases lying between them. Per germline, CDR1 MNHEY and CDR2 SVGAGI. The CDR3 runs 11 residues. DNA for the CDR3: TGTGCCAGCAGTGGGGGGTATGGCTACACCTTC. It encodes CASSGGYGYTF.

This clone was counted only a few times. The gene calls are TRBV14 and TRBJ1-5; 8 bases are shared with TRBD1. The germline CDR1 and CDR2 sequences are SGHDN and FVKESK. V dropped 1 base and J dropped 2; count of bases not matched to a gene: 4. The CDR3 runs to 16 residues. CDR3 residues: CASSQVRDRCNQPQHF. The CDR3 bases are TGTGCCAGCAGCCAAGTCCGGGACAGGTGCAATCAGCCCCAGCATTTT. Based on the CDR3 plus reference TRBV14 and TRBJ1-5, the full variable domain is EAGVTQFPSHSVIEKGQTVTLRCDPISGHDNLYWYRRVMGKEIKFLLHFVKESKQDESGMPNNRFLAERTGGTYSTLKVQPAELEDSGVYFCASSQVRDRCNQPQHFGDGTRLSIL.

The chain employs TRBV5-4 and TRBJ1-1; D remains unclear. Between the trimmed V and J ends, which lost 0 bases and 1 base, there was a span of 10 bases. Germline CDR1 SGHNT, CDR2 YYREEE (reference sequence). The CDR3 loop spans 15 amino acids. Here the CDR3 reads CASSLAGHTNTEAFF. DNA for the CDR3: TGTGCCAGCAGCTTGGCCGGGCATACGAACACTGAAGCTTTCTTT.

The V and J genes are TRBV18 and TRBJ1-5; 9 bases align to TRBD1. The junction had 18 bases not matched to a gene; V was cut back by 5 bases and J by 7 bases. In germline, CDR1 is KGHSH, CDR2 LQKENI. This CDR3 contains 18 residues. Here the CDR3 DNA reads TGTGCCAGCTCATTACGGCCCCAACAGGGGGCTACGGGACAGCCCCAGCATTTT. Amino acid sequence: CASSLRPQQGATGQPQHF.

V usage is TRBV6-5 and J usage is TRBJ2-7; D possibly corresponds to TRBD2 (7 bases). There are 15 residues in the CDR3. Trimming cost V 4 bases and J 3 bases, with 16 bases left between them. The V gene's germline CDR1 is MNHEY and CDR2 SVGAGI. CDR3 DNA: TGTGCCAGCAGTTCCCCGGGGGGCGTTTTCTACGAGCAGTACTTC. Residues: CASSSPGGVFYEQYF.

The CDR3 DNA reads TGCGCCAGCAGCCAAGCGCTGTTGAACACTGAAGCTTTCTTT. Protein: CASSQALLNTEAFF. The rearrangement links TRBV4-3 to TRBJ1-1; D is uncertain. The V end lost 1 base, the J end lost 0 bases, and 6 bases lay between the germline ends. The CDR3 has 14 amino acids. Germline values: CDR1 LGHNA, CDR2 YSLEER.

The chain is built from TRBV5-1 and TRBJ1-2, with D possibly being TRBD1 (5 bases). The V and J ends lost 0 bases and 2 bases respectively, with 11 bases between them. The CDR3 totals 15 residues. Germline V CDR1 and CDR2: SGHRS, YFSETQ. The CDR3 sequence: CASSLGQMINYGYTF. The CDR3 DNA sequence: TGCGCCAGCAGCTTGGGACAGATGATCAACTATGGCTACACCTTC.

The chain couples TRBV19 to TRBJ2-1; D not certain. CDR1 and CDR2 from the germline V gene are LNHDA and SQIVND (reference sequence). V was cut by 6 bases and J by 15 bases, with 18 bases left in between. The CDR3 is 12 residues long. The chain's CDR3 is CASSRSGSMRFF. CDR3 nucleotides: TGTGCCAGTAGCAGGTCCGGCAGCATGAGGTTCTTC.

The CDR3 sequence is CASSVGLAGRTRTDTQYF. The DNA of the CDR3 is TGTGCCAGCAGCGTAGGGCTAGCGGGGAGAACGCGCACAGATACGCAGTATTTT. The chain links TRBV9 to TRBJ2-3; 9 bases align to TRBD2. Germline-derived CDR1 and CDR2 are SGDLS and YYNGEE. The CDR3 spans 18 residues. V lost 0 bases and J lost 1; bases outside the gene matches: 9. The full variable domain, rest sourced from reference TRBV9 and TRBJ2-3, is DSGVTQTPKHLITATGQRVTLRCSPRSGDLSVYWYQQSLDQGLQFLIQYYNGEERAKGNILERFSAQQFPDLHSELNLSSLELGDSALYFCASSVGLAGRTRTDTQYFGPGTRLTVL.

J is TRBJ1-1 and V is TRBV5-1; TRBD1 is a possible D gene (5 bases). CDR3 size: 16 residues. Germline CDR1 and CDR2: SGHRS and YFSETQ. V shed 0 bases and J shed 0 bases, with 12 bases lying between them. The CDR3 DNA is TGCGCCAGCAGCTTGGGGGGGGTGAGGCTGAACACTGAAGCTTTCTTT. Residues: CASSLGGVRLNTEAFF.

This chain uses TRBV4-3 with TRBJ1-2; 9 positions agree with TRBD1. Germline V gives CDR1 LGHNA, CDR2 YSLEER. The CDR3 has 14 residues. The V and J ends lost 4 bases and 3 bases, in that order; junction bases with no gene match: 3. CDR3 residues: CASSRRDRDYGYTF. CDR3 coding DNA: TGCGCCAGCAGCCGGCGGGACAGGGACTATGGCTACACCTTC.

The J gene is TRBJ2-7, the V gene TRBV15; D perhaps matches TRBD2 (6 bases). In germline, CDR1 is LNHNV, CDR2 YYDKDF (reference sequence). The V gene lost 0 bases and the J gene lost 0 bases, with 15 bases spanning the gap. The CDR3 sequence is 17 residues long. Here the CDR3 reads CATSRDWRDRNSYEQYF. CDR3 nucleotides: TGTGCCACCAGCAGAGATTGGCGGGACCGAAACTCCTACGAGCAGTACTTC.

This chain connects TRBV27 to TRBJ2-1; no definite D call. In germline, CDR1 is MNHEY, CDR2 SMNVEV (reference sequence). The CDR3 totals 15 residues. Trimming cost V 6 bases and J 0 bases, with 12 bases left between them. The CDR3 is CASSKAESSYNEQFF. CDR3 nucleotide sequence: TGTGCCAGCAGCAAAGCAGAAAGCTCCTACAATGAGCAGTTCTTC.

This chain joins TRBV15 and TRBJ2-1; 8 bases line up with TRBD2. Germline values: CDR1 LNHNV, CDR2 YYDKDF (reference sequence). V gave up 4 bases and J gave up 2 bases; unmatched junction bases: 10. CDR3 length: 17 amino acids. The CDR3 nucleotides read TGTGCCACCAGCAAACCATCGGCGGGGGGCACCTACAATGAGCAGTTCTTC. The encoded protein is CATSKPSAGGTYNEQFF. Complete variable domain (other parts from reference TRBV15 and TRBJ2-1): DAMVIQNPRYQVTQFGKPVTLSCSQTLNHNVMYWYQQKSSQAPKLLFHYYDKDFNNEADTPDNFQSRRPNTSFCFLDIRSPGLGDTAMYLCATSKPSAGGTYNEQFFGPGTRLTVL.

This clone was detected once. Here the CDR3 reads CSCRINRGYEQFF. In DNA form, the CDR3 reads TGCAGCTGTAGGATCAACAGGGGTTATGAGCAGTTCTTC. The V call is TRBV29-1, the J call TRBJ2-1, with 7 bases lining up with TRBD1. Germline V gene sequence: CDR1 SQVTM, CDR2 ANQGSEA. Trimming took 8 bases from V and 8 from J; bases not matched to a gene: 12. This CDR3 contains 13 residues.

The genes are TRBV7-9 and TRBJ1-1; D might be TRBD1 (5 bases). CDR1 and CDR2 (germline): SEHNR, FQNEAQ (reference sequence). The V gene lost 4 bases and the J gene lost 4 bases, with 16 bases spanning the gap. This CDR3 is 15 amino acids long. In DNA, the CDR3 is TGTGCCAGCAGCTCTGGGGGTGGGGGAAGCACTGAAGCTTTCTTT. This translates into CASSSGGGGSTEAFF.